These T cell receptor beta chains were read from a single sample in a study of human T cells and chemical hapten exposure. Each CDR3 protein gets one entry after TCRdb re-called the RACE reads with MiXCR. The sample holds roughly 110,000 distinct CDR3 sequences; 9.5% to 15% are singletons and the top ten take over 1.5%. The sample consisted of whole blood, taken in connection with sensitization to the hapten diphenylcyclopropenone (DPC). Receptors were obtained from a woman in her 50s with alopecia areata. Some clones in this sample may be carry-over from other donors' samples. CDR3s include the opening cysteine and the closing phenylalanine or tryptophan. Fields, in order: clone size, V gene, D gene, J gene, CDR3 protein, CDR3 DNA. D genes are given only for firm matches. Clone size is stated in some rows and not others, as once, few, many or a class when expanded.

clone_size: .
v_call: TRBV6-5
d_call: .
j_call: TRBJ1-5
cdr3_aa: CARTSNQPQHF
cdr3_nt: TGTGCCAGGACTTCTAATCAGCCCCAGCATTTT

clone_size: few
v_call: TRBV28
d_call: .
j_call: TRBJ1-2
cdr3_aa: CASTPSNYGYTF
cdr3_nt: TGTGCCAGCACCCCTTCTAACTATGGCTACACCTTC

clone_size: .
v_call: TRBV20-1
d_call: .
j_call: TRBJ2-2
cdr3_aa: CSARDFEGRTGELFF
cdr3_nt: TGCAGTGCTAGAGATTTTGAGGGTCGCACCGGGGAGCTGTTTTTT

clone_size: .
v_call: TRBV28
d_call: .
j_call: TRBJ1-3
cdr3_aa: CASSSGQPGNTIYF
cdr3_nt: TGTGCCAGCAGTTCAGGACAGCCTGGAAACACCATATATTTT

clone_size: .
v_call: TRBV10-1
d_call: .
j_call: TRBJ1-2
cdr3_aa: CASSESGSNSGYTF
cdr3_nt: TGCGCCAGCAGTGAGTCTGGTTCGAATTCTGGCTACACCTTC

clone_size: .
v_call: TRBV29-1
d_call: .
j_call: TRBJ1-3
cdr3_aa: CSVVRDTSSGNTIYF
cdr3_nt: TGCAGCGTTGTTCGGGACACCTCCTCTGGAAACACCATATATTTT

clone_size: .
v_call: TRBV29-1
d_call: .
j_call: TRBJ1-5
cdr3_aa: CSVEGGSNQPQHF
cdr3_nt: TGCAGCGTTGAAGGGGGCTCGAATCAGCCCCAGCATTTT

clone_size: many
v_call: TRBV29-1
d_call: TRBD2
j_call: TRBJ2-3
cdr3_aa: CSGLLAITTDTQYF
cdr3_nt: TGCAGCGGGCTACTAGCGATTACCACAGATACGCAGTATTTT

clone_size: few
v_call: TRBV11-2
d_call: TRBD1
j_call: TRBJ2-2
cdr3_aa: CASSTRQGQDTGELFF
cdr3_nt: TGTGCCAGCAGCACGCGACAGGGTCAGGACACCGGGGAGCTGTTTTTT

clone_size: .
v_call: TRBV15
d_call: .
j_call: TRBJ1-2
cdr3_aa: CATSRGGPPELNYGYTF
cdr3_nt: TGTGCCACCAGCAGAGGGGGGCCTCCCGAGCTTAACTATGGCTACACCTTC

clone_size: many
v_call: TRBV7-8
d_call: .
j_call: TRBJ2-4
cdr3_aa: CASSLWGGGNIQYF
cdr3_nt: TGTGCCAGCAGCTTGTGGGGGGGCGGAAACATTCAGTACTTC

clone_size: .
v_call: TRBV7-2
d_call: .
j_call: TRBJ1-5
cdr3_aa: CASSLEVGRNQPQHF
cdr3_nt: TGTGCCAGCAGCTTAGAAGTAGGCCGGAATCAGCCCCAGCATTTT

clone_size: few
v_call: TRBV3-1
d_call: .
j_call: TRBJ2-7
cdr3_aa: CASSPSGSYEQYF
cdr3_nt: TGTGCCAGCAGCCCTTCGGGCTCCTACGAGCAGTACTTC

clone_size: many
v_call: TRBV6-5
d_call: TRBD1
j_call: TRBJ1-6
cdr3_aa: CASSYSDRGGYSPLHF
cdr3_nt: TGTGCCAGCAGTTACTCGGACAGGGGTGGGTATTCACCCCTCCACTTT

clone_size: many
v_call: TRBV20-1
d_call: TRBD2
j_call: TRBJ2-3
cdr3_aa: CSVGGGGGILTDTQYF
cdr3_nt: TGCAGTGTGGGTGGCGGCGGGGGGATTCTCACAGATACGCAGTATTTT

clone_size: few
v_call: TRBV7-2
d_call: TRBD2
j_call: TRBJ2-3
cdr3_aa: CASSLFQRGSTDTQYF
cdr3_nt: TGTGCCAGCAGCTTATTCCAGCGGGGATCCACAGATACGCAGTATTTT

clone_size: .
v_call: TRBV4-1
d_call: .
j_call: TRBJ2-7
cdr3_aa: CASRATPVSYEQYF
cdr3_nt: TGCGCCAGCAGGGCTACTCCAGTCAGCTACGAGCAGTACTTC

clone_size: few
v_call: TRBV2
d_call: .
j_call: TRBJ1-2
cdr3_aa: CASMDLPRNGYTF
cdr3_nt: TGTGCCAGCATGGACCTCCCGCGGAATGGCTACACCTTC

clone_size: few
v_call: TRBV5-1
d_call: .
j_call: TRBJ2-7
cdr3_aa: CASSLDRGSSYEQYF
cdr3_nt: TGCGCCAGCAGCTTGGATCGTGGATCCTCCTACGAGCAGTACTTC

clone_size: .
v_call: TRBV12-3/TRBV12-4
d_call: TRBD1
j_call: TRBJ2-7
cdr3_aa: CASRPTGNEQYF
cdr3_nt: TGTGCCAGCAGACCGACAGGGAACGAGCAGTACTTC

clone_size: few
v_call: TRBV20-1
d_call: .
j_call: TRBJ2-1
cdr3_aa: CSARVLTQGIYNEQFF
cdr3_nt: TGCAGTGCTAGAGTACTGACACAGGGCATCTACAATGAGCAGTTCTTC

clone_size: .
v_call: TRBV6-1
d_call: .
j_call: TRBJ2-5
cdr3_aa: CASSPRDGIKGDWTQYF
cdr3_nt: TGTGCCAGCAGTCCAAGGGATGGTATCAAGGGGGATTGGACCCAGTACTTC

clone_size: .
v_call: TRBV5-4
d_call: .
j_call: TRBJ1-5
cdr3_aa: CASSLGGAGQPQHF
cdr3_nt: TGTGCCAGCAGCTTGGGGGGGGCTGGTCAGCCCCAGCATTTT

clone_size: many
v_call: TRBV28
d_call: TRBD1
j_call: TRBJ2-6
cdr3_aa: CASSSTGTGGFGANVLTF
cdr3_nt: TGTGCCAGCAGTTCCACCGGGACAGGGGGTTTTGGGGCCAACGTCCTGACTTTC

clone_size: many
v_call: TRBV3-1
d_call: .
j_call: TRBJ2-4
cdr3_aa: CASTIRGLSGIQYF
cdr3_nt: TGTGCCAGCACGATACGGGGGCTTTCTGGCATTCAGTACTTC

clone_size: few
v_call: TRBV5-4
d_call: TRBD2
j_call: TRBJ2-1
cdr3_aa: CASSWTSGGNNEQFF
cdr3_nt: TGTGCCAGCAGCTGGACTAGCGGGGGCAACAATGAGCAGTTCTTC

clone_size: few
v_call: TRBV29-1
d_call: .
j_call: TRBJ2-3
cdr3_aa: CSVEGRQKDTQYF
cdr3_nt: TGCAGCGTTGAGGGCAGGCAAAAAGATACGCAGTATTTT

clone_size: few
v_call: TRBV29-1
d_call: .
j_call: TRBJ1-3
cdr3_aa: CSVAQRSSGNTIYF
cdr3_nt: TGCAGCGTTGCACAACGGAGCTCTGGAAACACCATATATTTT

clone_size: .
v_call: TRBV12-3/TRBV12-4
d_call: .
j_call: TRBJ2-1
cdr3_aa: CASSSHSFNAGGSF
cdr3_nt: TGTGCCAGCAGTTCCCACTCGTTCAACGCCGGGGGATCCTTC

clone_size: .
v_call: TRBV6-5
d_call: TRBD1
j_call: TRBJ1-1
cdr3_aa: CASSLTGQMNTEAFF
cdr3_nt: TGTGCCAGCAGTCTTACGGGACAGATGAACACTGAAGCTTTCTTT

clone_size: .
v_call: TRBV6-2/TRBV6-3
d_call: TRBD1
j_call: TRBJ2-5
cdr3_aa: CASSYTGQRIQETQYF
cdr3_nt: TGTGCCAGCAGTTACACGGGACAGCGGATCCAAGAGACCCAGTACTTC

clone_size: once
v_call: TRBV7-2
d_call: TRBD1
j_call: TRBJ2-5
cdr3_aa: CASAAPRTGSETQYF
cdr3_nt: TGTGCCAGCGCCGCGCCAAGGACAGGGTCCGAGACCCAGTACTTC

clone_size: many
v_call: TRBV5-1
d_call: TRBD2
j_call: TRBJ2-1
cdr3_aa: CASSVTSGSFSEQFF
cdr3_nt: TGCGCCAGCAGCGTGACTAGCGGGAGTTTTAGTGAGCAGTTCTTC

clone_size: few
v_call: TRBV18
d_call: .
j_call: TRBJ1-1
cdr3_aa: CASSPGANTEAFF
cdr3_nt: TGTGCCAGCTCACCGGGGGCGAACACTGAAGCTTTCTTT

clone_size: .
v_call: TRBV28
d_call: TRBD1
j_call: TRBJ1-4
cdr3_aa: CAGSPGQRPEKLFF
cdr3_nt: TGTGCCGGCTCACCGGGACAGCGACCGGAAAAACTGTTTTTT

clone_size: .
v_call: TRBV6-2/TRBV6-3
d_call: .
j_call: TRBJ2-7
cdr3_aa: CASSYGFYEQYF
cdr3_nt: TGTGCCAGCAGTTACGGTTTCTACGAGCAGTACTTC

clone_size: many
v_call: TRBV20-1
d_call: .
j_call: TRBJ2-3
cdr3_aa: CSARGLGDIGDTQYF
cdr3_nt: TGCAGTGCTAGAGGTCTCGGGGATATAGGAGATACGCAGTATTTT

clone_size: many
v_call: TRBV14
d_call: TRBD1
j_call: TRBJ1-4
cdr3_aa: CASSQATGTGHEKLFF
cdr3_nt: TGTGCCAGCAGCCAGGCTACCGGGACAGGTCACGAAAAACTGTTTTTT

clone_size: .
v_call: TRBV28
d_call: TRBD1
j_call: TRBJ2-7
cdr3_aa: CASGTGWVGYEQYF
cdr3_nt: TGTGCCAGCGGGACAGGGTGGGTCGGCTACGAGCAGTACTTC

clone_size: many
v_call: TRBV6-5
d_call: .
j_call: TRBJ1-4
cdr3_aa: CASSRTGLGLDEKLFF
cdr3_nt: TGTGCCAGCAGTCGGACCGGGCTCGGGCTGGATGAAAAACTGTTTTTT

clone_size: .
v_call: TRBV7-8
d_call: TRBD2
j_call: TRBJ2-3
cdr3_aa: CASSVGTSGRSTDTQYF
cdr3_nt: TGTGCCAGCAGCGTGGGAACTAGCGGAAGGAGCACAGATACGCAGTATTTT

clone_size: few
v_call: TRBV3-1
d_call: TRBD2
j_call: TRBJ2-3
cdr3_aa: CASSQDQRAGDTDTQYF
cdr3_nt: TGTGCCAGCAGCCAAGATCAGAGAGCGGGAGACACAGATACGCAGTATTTT

clone_size: .
v_call: TRBV28
d_call: .
j_call: TRBJ2-2
cdr3_aa: CASISGVNTGELFF
cdr3_nt: TGTGCCAGCATCTCCGGGGTAAACACCGGGGAGCTGTTTTTT

clone_size: few
v_call: TRBV12-3/TRBV12-4
d_call: .
j_call: TRBJ1-5
cdr3_aa: CASSHDARVGQPQHF
cdr3_nt: TGTGCCAGCAGTCACGACGCCAGGGTCGGGCAGCCCCAGCATTTT

clone_size: few
v_call: TRBV19
d_call: TRBD1
j_call: TRBJ1-5
cdr3_aa: CASSQGFNQPQHF
cdr3_nt: TGTGCCAGTTCACAGGGGTTTAATCAGCCCCAGCATTTT

clone_size: few
v_call: TRBV4-1
d_call: TRBD2
j_call: TRBJ2-7
cdr3_aa: CASSQDVLAGDHEQYF
cdr3_nt: TGCGCCAGCAGCCAAGATGTTCTAGCGGGTGATCACGAGCAGTACTTC

clone_size: .
v_call: TRBV3-2
d_call: .
j_call: TRBJ2-1
cdr3_aa: CASSQWRGDYNEQFF
cdr3_nt: TGTGCCAGCAGCCAATGGCGGGGGGACTACAATGAGCAGTTCTTC

clone_size: .
v_call: TRBV18
d_call: .
j_call: TRBJ1-4
cdr3_aa: CASSPRHATNEKLFF
cdr3_nt: TGTGCCAGCTCACCACGACATGCAACTAATGAAAAACTGTTTTTT

clone_size: once
v_call: TRBV11-1
d_call: TRBD2
j_call: TRBJ2-7
cdr3_aa: CTSSLALAGGLSYEQYF
cdr3_nt: TGTACCAGCAGCTTAGCCCTAGCGGGAGGCTTATCCTACGAGCAGTACTTC

clone_size: few
v_call: TRBV2
d_call: .
j_call: TRBJ1-6
cdr3_aa: CASSPGIGNSPLHF
cdr3_nt: TGTGCCAGCAGTCCTGGAATTGGTAATTCACCCCTCCACTTT